This TCR beta chain stems from a study of graft-versus-host responses after intestinal transplantation. Whole-study context: Recipients had transplants, and these were multivisceral, liver-intestinal, or isolated intestinal. After anti-thymocyte globulin induction, recipients took tacrolimus and steroids for around three years. Study-wide results and limits: Recipient marrow harbored GvH clones, some of which surfaced first in ileum or blood. Declines in HvG clones occurring early post-transplant were associated with peak circulating GvH clone levels.

Remarks on this clone: Its target is unknown.

TCRdb keeps only in-frame clones here, not all; method: immunoSEQ multiplex PCR. The table has 5,600 or so clones, over 55% seen once. Processed graft tissue released its intraepithelial and lamina propria lymphocytes. The CDR3 covers 15 residues. Trimming took 5 bases from V and 5 from J; bases not matched to a gene: 6. Germline-derived CDR1 and CDR2 are LNHDA and SQIVND (reference sequence). This material consisted of ileum tissue, taken around 37 weeks after intestinal transplant. The chain is built from TRBV19 and TRBJ1-5; TRBD1 matches at 10 bases. This TCR came from a human patient who received an intestinal transplant, so some T cells may come from the graft donor. The DNA for the CDR3 is TGTGCCAGTAGTGGACAGGGGGGGTTGTATCAGCCCCAGCATTTT. Protein: CASSGQGGLYQPQHF.